The clone carrying this TCR beta chain has only a few counts. Its antigen is as yet unknown. This entry belongs to a study of post-analysis software for immune sequencing data. At the level of the study: Multiple sclerosis in the patients followed relapsing-remitting, secondary progressive and progressive-relapsing courses.

Incorporated into the TCR beta cDNA libraries were unique molecular identifiers, which served to reduce PCR and sequencing biases. In TCRdb, the PCR reads were re-called with MiXCR into one record per CDR3 protein. Here the sample spans approximately 770,000 distinct CDR3 sequences, 46% being singletons. With V trimmed by 0 bases and J by 8 bases, 5 bases remained unmatched. In germline, CDR1 is SGHRS, CDR2 YFSETQ. The CDR3 covers 15 residues. General study findings and limits: Controls significantly exceeded multiple sclerosis patients in normalized Chao1 diversity. Compared with controls, patients had more of about 5 TRBV segments, including TRBV5-6, TRBV5-1 and TRBV20-1.

The rearrangement uses TRBV5-1 and TRBJ2-1; TRBD2 matches 10 bases. Sequencing was done on a sample of blood. The TCR originated in a girl aged 10 to 17 with multiple sclerosis. The CDR3 nucleotides are TGCGCCAGCAGCTTGGGGGCTAGCGGGAGCTATGAGCAGTTCTTC. Protein sequence: CASSLGASGSYEQFF. Looking up the rest from reference TRBV5-1 and TRBJ2-1 gives the full variable domain: KAGVTQTPRYLIKTRGQQVTLSCSPISGHRSVSWYQQTPGQGLQFLFEYFSETQRNKGNFPGRFSGRQFSNSRSEMNVSTLELGDSALYLCASSLGASGSYEQFFGPGTRLTVL.